This TCR beta chain originates from a study of radiotherapy plus CTLA-4 blockade in lung cancer. For this clone: Its antigen is as yet unknown.

Whole-study results and caveats: An expansion of tumor-derived TCR clones occurred in blood after radiotherapy plus ipilimumab.

Sequencing was performed with immunoSEQ multiplex PCR; in TCRdb, only in-frame clones are kept and a portion is missing. Here the sample spans 80,000 or so clones, over 70% being singletons. Germline CDR1 is SQVTM and CDR2 is ANQGSEA. The CDR3 runs 12 residues. V shed 3 bases and J shed 5 bases, with 8 bases lying between them. This material consisted of peripheral blood, taken from a patient treated with radiotherapy plus ipilimumab. The J gene is TRBJ1-5, the V gene TRBV29-1; D gene unclear. The receptor was derived from a human donor with non-small cell lung cancer who had a partial response to radiotherapy plus ipilimumab. Some clones in this sample may be carry-over from other donors' samples. For the CDR3, the DNA is TGCAGCGTTGACCGAGGTGATCAGCCCCAGCATTTT. Protein product: CSVDRGDQPQHF.